This T cell receptor beta chain was obtained from a study of multiple sclerosis patients with progressive multifocal leukoencephalopathy. TCRdb keeps only in-frame clones here, not all; method: immunoSEQ multiplex PCR. The table has 25,000 to 35,000 clones, about 91% seen once. Specified time point: before natalizumab initiation. The sequenced sample was PBMCs. This receptor was taken from a man aged 25-45 years with multiple sclerosis.

The CDR3 protein is CATSRGGGGGPQHF. The CDR3 DNA reads TGTGCCACCAGCAGAGGGGGCGGCGGTGGGCCCCAGCATTTT. The genes are TRBV15 and TRBJ1-5; tentatively, D is TRBD1 (5 bases). The V and J ends lost 1 base and 9 bases respectively, with 13 bases between them. The CDR3 sequence is 14 residues long. Germline V lookup: CDR1 LNHNV, CDR2 YYDKDF (reference sequence).